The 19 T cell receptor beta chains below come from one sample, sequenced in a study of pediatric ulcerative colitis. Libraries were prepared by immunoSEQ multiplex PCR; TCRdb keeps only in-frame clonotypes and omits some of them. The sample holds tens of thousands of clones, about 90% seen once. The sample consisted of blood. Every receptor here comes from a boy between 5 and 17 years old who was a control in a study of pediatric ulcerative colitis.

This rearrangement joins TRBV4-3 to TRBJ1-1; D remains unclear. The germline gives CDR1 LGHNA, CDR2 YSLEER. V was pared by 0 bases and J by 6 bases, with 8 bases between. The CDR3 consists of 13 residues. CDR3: CASSQERIAEAFF. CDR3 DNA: TGCGCCAGCAGCCAAGAGCGAATCGCTGAAGCTTTCTTT.

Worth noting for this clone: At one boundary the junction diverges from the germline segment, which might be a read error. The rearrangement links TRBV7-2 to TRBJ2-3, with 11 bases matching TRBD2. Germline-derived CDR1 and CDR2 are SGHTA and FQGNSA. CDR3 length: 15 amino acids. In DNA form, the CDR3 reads TGTGCCAGCAGCATAGCGGGGGGGCTAACAGATACGCAGTATTTT. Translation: CASSIAGGLTDTQYF.

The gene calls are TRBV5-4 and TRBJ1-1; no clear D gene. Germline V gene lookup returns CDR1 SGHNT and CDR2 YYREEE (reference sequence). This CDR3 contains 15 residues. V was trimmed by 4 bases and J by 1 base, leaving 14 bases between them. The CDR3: CASSPAERQNTEAFF. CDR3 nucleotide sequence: TGTGCCAGCAGCCCAGCCGAGAGGCAGAACACTGAAGCTTTCTTT.

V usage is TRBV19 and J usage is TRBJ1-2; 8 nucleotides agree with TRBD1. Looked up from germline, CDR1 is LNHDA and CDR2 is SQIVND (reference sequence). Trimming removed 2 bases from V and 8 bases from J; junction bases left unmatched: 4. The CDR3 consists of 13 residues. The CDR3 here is CASSIRTGYGYTF. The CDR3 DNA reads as TGTGCCAGTAGTATAAGGACAGGGTACGGCTACACCTTC.

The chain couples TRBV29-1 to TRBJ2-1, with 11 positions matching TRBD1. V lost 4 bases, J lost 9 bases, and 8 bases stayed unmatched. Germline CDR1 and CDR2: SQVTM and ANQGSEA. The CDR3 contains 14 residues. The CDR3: CSVAEGQGVFEQFF. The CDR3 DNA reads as TGCAGCGTTGCTGAGGGACAGGGGGTGTTTGAGCAGTTCTTC.

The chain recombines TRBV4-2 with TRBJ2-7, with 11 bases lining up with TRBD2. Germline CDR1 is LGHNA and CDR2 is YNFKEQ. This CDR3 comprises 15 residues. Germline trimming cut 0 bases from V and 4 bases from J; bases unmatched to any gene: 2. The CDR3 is CASSQETSGAYEQYF. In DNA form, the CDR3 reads TGTGCCAGCAGCCAAGAGACTAGCGGGGCGTACGAGCAGTACTTC.

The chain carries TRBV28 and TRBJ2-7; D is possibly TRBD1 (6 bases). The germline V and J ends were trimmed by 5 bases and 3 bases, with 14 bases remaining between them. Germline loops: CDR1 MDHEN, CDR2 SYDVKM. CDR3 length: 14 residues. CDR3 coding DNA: TGTGCCAGCAGTCCTACGGGACACAACTACGAGCAGTACTTC. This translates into CASSPTGHNYEQYF.

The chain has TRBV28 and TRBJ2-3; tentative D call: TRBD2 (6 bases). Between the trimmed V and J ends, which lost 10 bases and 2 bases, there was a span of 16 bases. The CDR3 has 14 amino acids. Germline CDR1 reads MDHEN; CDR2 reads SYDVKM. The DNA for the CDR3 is TGTGCCACCCTTAGCGGACAACCCACAGATACGCAGTATTTT. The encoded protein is CATLSGQPTDTQYF.

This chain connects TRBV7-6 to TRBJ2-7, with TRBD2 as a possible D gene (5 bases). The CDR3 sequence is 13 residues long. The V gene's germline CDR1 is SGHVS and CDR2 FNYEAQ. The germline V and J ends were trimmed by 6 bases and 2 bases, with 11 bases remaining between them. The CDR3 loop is CASSREGPYEQYF. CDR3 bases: TGTGCCAGCAGTCGCGAGGGTCCCTACGAGCAGTACTTC.

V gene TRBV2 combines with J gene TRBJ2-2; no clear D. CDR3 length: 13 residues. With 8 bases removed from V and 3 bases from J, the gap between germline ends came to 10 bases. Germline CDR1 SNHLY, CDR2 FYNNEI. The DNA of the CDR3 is TGTGCCAGCGGAGTGCTCTACACCGGGGAGCTGTTTTTT. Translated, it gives CASGVLYTGELFF. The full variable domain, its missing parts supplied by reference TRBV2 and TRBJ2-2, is EPEVTQTPSHQVTQMGQEVILRCVPISNHLYFYWYRQILGQKVEFLVSFYNNEISEKSEIFDDQFSVERPDGSNFTLKIRSTKLEDSAMYFCASGVLYTGELFFGEGSRLTVL.

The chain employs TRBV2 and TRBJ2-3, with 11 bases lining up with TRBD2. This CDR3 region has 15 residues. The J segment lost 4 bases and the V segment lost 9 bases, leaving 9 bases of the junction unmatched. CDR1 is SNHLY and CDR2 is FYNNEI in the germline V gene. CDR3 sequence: CASRGLADYSDTQYF. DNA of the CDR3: TGTGCCAGTCGGGGACTAGCGGATTATTCAGATACGCAGTATTTT.

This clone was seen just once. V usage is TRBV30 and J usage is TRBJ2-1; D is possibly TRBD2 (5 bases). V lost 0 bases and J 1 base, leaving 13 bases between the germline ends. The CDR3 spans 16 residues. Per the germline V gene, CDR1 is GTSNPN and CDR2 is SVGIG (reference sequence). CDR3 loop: CAWSVGRAASYNEQFF. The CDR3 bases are TGTGCCTGGAGTGTAGGGCGGGCTGCGTCCTACAATGAGCAGTTCTTC.

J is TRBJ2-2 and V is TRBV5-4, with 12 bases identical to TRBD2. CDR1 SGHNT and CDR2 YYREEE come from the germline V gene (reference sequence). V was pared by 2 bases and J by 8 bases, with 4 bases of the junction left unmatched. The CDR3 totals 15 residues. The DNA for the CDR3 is TGTGCCAGCAGCTTAACTAGCGGGAGGTCTGGGGAGCTGTTTTTT. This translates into CASSLTSGRSGELFF. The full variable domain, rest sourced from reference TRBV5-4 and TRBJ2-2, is ETGVTQSPTHLIKTRGQQVTLRCSSQSGHNTVSWYQQALGQGPQFIFQYYREEENGRGNFPPRFSGLQFPNYSSELNVNALELDDSALYLCASSLTSGRSGELFFGEGSRLTVL.

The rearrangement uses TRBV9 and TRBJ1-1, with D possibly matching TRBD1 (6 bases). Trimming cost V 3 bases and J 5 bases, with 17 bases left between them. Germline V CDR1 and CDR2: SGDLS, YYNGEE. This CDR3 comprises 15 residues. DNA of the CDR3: TGTGCCAGCAGCGCGGGGAACAGGGTAGGGACTGAAGCTTTCTTT. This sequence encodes CASSAGNRVGTEAFF. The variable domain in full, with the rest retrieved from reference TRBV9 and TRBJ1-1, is DSGVTQTPKHLITATGQRVTLRCSPRSGDLSVYWYQQSLDQGLQFLIQYYNGEERAKGNILERFSAQQFPDLHSELNLSSLELGDSALYFCASSAGNRVGTEAFFGQGTRLTVV.

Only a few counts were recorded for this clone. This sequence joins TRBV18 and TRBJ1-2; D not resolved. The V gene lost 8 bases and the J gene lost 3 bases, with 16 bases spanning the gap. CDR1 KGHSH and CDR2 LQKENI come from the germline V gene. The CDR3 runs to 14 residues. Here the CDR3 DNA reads TGTGCCAGCACCACCGTTGGATCGGACTATGGCTACACCTTC. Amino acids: CASTTVGSDYGYTF.

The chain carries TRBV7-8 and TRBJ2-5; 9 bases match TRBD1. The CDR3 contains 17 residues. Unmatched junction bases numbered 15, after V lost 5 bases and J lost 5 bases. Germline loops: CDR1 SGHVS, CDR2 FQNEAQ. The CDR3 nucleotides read TGTGCCAGCAGCCCCGGTCCCTTGACAGGGGGTGAGGAGACCCAGTACTTC. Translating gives CASSPGPLTGGEETQYF.

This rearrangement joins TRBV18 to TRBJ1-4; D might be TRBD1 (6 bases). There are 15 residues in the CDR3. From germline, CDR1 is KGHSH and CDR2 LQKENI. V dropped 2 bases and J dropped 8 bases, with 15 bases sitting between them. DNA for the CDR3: TGTGCCAGCTCACCATTGGCAGGGGAACAGGAAAAACTGTTTTTT. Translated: CASSPLAGEQEKLFF.

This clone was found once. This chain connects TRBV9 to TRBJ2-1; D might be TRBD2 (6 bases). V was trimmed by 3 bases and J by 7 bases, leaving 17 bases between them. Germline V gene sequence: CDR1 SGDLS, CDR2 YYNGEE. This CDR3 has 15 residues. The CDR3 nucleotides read TGTGCCAGCAGCGCTAACGGAGGGCCGACGAATGAGCAGTTCTTC. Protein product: CASSANGGPTNEQFF.

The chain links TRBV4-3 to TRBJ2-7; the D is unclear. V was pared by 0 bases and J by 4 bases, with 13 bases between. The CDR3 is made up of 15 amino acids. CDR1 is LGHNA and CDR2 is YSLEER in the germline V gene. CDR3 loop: CASSQDNSFPYEQYF. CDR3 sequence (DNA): TGCGCCAGCAGCCAAGATAACAGCTTCCCGTACGAGCAGTACTTC.